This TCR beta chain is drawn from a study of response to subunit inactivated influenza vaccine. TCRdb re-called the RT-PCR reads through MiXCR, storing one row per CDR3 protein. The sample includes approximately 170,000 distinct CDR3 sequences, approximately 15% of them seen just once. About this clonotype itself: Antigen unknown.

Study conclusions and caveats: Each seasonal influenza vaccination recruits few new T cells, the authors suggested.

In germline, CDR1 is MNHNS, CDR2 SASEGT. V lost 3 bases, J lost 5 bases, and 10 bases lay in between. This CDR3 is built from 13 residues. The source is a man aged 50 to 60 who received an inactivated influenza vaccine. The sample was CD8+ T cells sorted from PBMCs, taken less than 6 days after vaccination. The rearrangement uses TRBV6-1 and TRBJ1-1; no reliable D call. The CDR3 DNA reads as TGTGCCAGCAGTGACGTGGGTGGGACTGAAGCTTTCTTT. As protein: CASSDVGGTEAFF.